Listed below are T cell receptor beta chains from one sample, sequenced in a study of OX40 agonist ivuxolimab in advanced cancers. Clones were sequenced by immunoSEQ multiplex PCR, and TCRdb holds only the in-frame ones, with some missing. Of around 70,000 clones listed, 65% to 90% are singletons. The sample in question was CD4+ or CD8+ T cells sorted from blood, obtained in a trial of the OX40 agonist ivuxolimab. These receptors were taken from an adult with an advanced solid tumor such as melanoma, head and neck, liver or kidney cancer. Each CDR3 is given with its conserved first and last residue.

>16|TRBV5-1
CASSLGGARGTGELFF
>14|TRBV7-2
CASTPTGGANVLTF
>17|TRBV9
CASSVTPSGTVNYGYTF
>15|TRBV18
CASSPNRGRHEKLFF
>16|TRBV5-1
CASSPQQRGAGEKLFF
>15|TRBV19
CASISLAGGNNEQFF
>14|TRBV6-6
CASSYSRVRETQYF
>15|TRBV19
CASSRQGPRNTEAFF
>15|TRBV15
CATSRGRGGNNEQFF
>14|TRBV7-9
CASSFPGTSAGYTF
>13|TRBV30
CAWTRGGRDTQYF
>13|TRBV29-1
CSVGGSSNQPQHF
>12|TRBV7-2
CASSSNRAEQYF
>17|TRBV21-1
CATRGKGAQTSPYEQYF
>15|TRBV4-1
CASSSQGNSNQPQHF
>14|TRBV5-4
CASKWGENTGELFF
>14|TRBV9
CASSVLTGGTEAFF
>15|TRBV19
CASSTGGYTGNTIYF
>18|TRBV18
CASSPNPSGRGSYNEQFF
>11|TRBV20-1
CSAVTGNTIYF
>14|TRBV7-2
CASSPAGGRYEQYF
>13|TRBV19
CASSGGLTQPQHF
>17|TRBV7-5
CVRSLADLPTVRYGYTF
>12|TRBV28
CASNSANYGYTF
>12|TRBV6-6
CASSPGTDTQYF
>13|TRBV10-1
CANHRDPNYGYTF
>14|TRBV6-1
CASNSAGADNEQFF
>14|TRBV5-1
CASSLPGGKDGYTF
>12|TRBV6-6
CASSYSLDEQYF
>16|TRBV7-6
CASSLALAGGTDTQYF
>14|TRBV7-8
CASSLSTGEGPQHF
>14|TRBV28
CASSIRQGDEKLFF
>16|TRBV28
CASSLAASGNTDTQYF
>15|TRBV5-1
CASSPRQASGYEQYF
>15|TRBV7-2
CASSLRVTGANVLTF
>14|TRBV28
CASTTSIFRHEQFF
>16|TRBV19
CASSTVSSAGANVLTF
>15|TRBV5-1
CASSTDRVGYTEAFF
>14|TRBV19
CASSMRQFNTEAFF
>12|TRBV10-1
CASSPWRGEQFF
>12|TRBV30
CAWSLGGPEAFF
>17|TRBV10-3
CAISAPLTDPRRYGYTF
>15|TRBV27
CASRGESSGANVLTF
>15|TRBV18
CASSPGQGGTYEQYF
>11|TRBV6-6
CASNDEVGYTF